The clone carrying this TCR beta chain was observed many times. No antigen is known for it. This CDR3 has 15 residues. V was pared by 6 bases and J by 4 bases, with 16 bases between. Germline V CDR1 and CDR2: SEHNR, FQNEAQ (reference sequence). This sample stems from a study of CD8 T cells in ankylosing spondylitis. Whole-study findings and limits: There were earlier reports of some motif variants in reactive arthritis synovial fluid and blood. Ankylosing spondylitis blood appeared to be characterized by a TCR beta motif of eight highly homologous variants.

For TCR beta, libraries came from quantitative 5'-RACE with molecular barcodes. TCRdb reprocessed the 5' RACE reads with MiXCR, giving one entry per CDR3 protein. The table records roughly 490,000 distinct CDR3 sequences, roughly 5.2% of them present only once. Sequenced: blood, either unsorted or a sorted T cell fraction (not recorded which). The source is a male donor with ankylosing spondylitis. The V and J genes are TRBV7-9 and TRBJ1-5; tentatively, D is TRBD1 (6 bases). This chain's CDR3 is CASSRDRSGNQPQHF. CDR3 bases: TGTGCCAGCAGTCGCGACAGGTCTGGGAATCAGCCCCAGCATTTT.